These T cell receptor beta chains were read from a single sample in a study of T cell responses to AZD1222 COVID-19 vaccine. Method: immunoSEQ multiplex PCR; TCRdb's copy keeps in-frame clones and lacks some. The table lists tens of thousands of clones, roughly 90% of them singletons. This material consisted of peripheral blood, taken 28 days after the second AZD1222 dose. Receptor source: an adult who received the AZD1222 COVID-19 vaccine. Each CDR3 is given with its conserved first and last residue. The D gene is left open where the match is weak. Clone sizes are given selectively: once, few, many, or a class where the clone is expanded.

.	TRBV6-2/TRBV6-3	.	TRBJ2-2	TGTGCCAGCAGTTACGAGGGGGGGGACGGGGAGCTGTTTTTT	CASSYEGGDGELFF
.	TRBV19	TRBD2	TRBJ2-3	TGTGCCAGTAGTGCGGGACTAGCGGGGGGCGGGGGCAACACAGATACGCAGTATTTT	CASSAGLAGGGGNTDTQYF
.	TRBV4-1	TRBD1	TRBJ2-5	TGCGCCAGCAGCCAAGAGGGGACAGGGGACCAAGAGACCCAGTACTTC	CASSQEGTGDQETQYF
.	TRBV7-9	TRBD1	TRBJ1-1	TGTGCCAGCAGCTTAGCAAAAGGACAGGGCGAGACTGAAGCTTTCTTT	CASSLAKGQGETEAFF
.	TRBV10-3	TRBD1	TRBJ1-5	TGTGCCATCAGCGATCTGGACAGGTGGGGCAATCAGCCCCAGCATTTT	CAISDLDRWGNQPQHF
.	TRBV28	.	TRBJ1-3	TGTGCCAGCAGTTTACCCCCGGGTGGGACTCGGGACGGAAACACCATATATTTT	CASSLPPGGTRDGNTIYF
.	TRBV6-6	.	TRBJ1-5	TGTGCCAGCAGCTACTATAGCAATCAGCCCCAGCATTTT	CASSYYSNQPQHF
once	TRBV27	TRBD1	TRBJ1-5	TGTGCCAGCAGTTTCACAGGGGCTCGTCAGCCCCAGCATTTT	CASSFTGARQPQHF
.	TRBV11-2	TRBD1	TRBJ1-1	TGTGCCAGCAGCTTCCGTGACAGGGTCACTGAAGCTTTCTTT	CASSFRDRVTEAFF
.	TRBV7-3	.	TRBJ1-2	TGTGCCAGCACCAACTCCTCGGGCGGGGATGGCTACACCTTC	CASTNSSGGDGYTF
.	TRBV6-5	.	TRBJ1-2	.	CASSYASVPGSGYTF
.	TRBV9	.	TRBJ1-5	TGTGCCAGCAGCACAACAGGGAGTGGCCCCCAGCATTTT	CASSTTGSGPQHF
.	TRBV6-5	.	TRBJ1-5	TGTGCCAGCACCCCGACCCCGGGGGGCAATCAGCCCCAGCATTTT	CASTPTPGGNQPQHF
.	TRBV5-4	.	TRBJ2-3	TGTGCCAGCAGCTTCGCGGGCAGCACTAGCACAGATACGCAGTATTTT	CASSFAGSTSTDTQYF
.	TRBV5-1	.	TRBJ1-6	TGCGCCAGCAGATTGGGGGAGGATTCACCCCTCCACTTT	CASRLGEDSPLHF
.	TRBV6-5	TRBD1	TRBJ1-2	TGTGCCAGCACCCCCGACAGGGGTGGCTACACCTTC	CASTPDRGGYTF
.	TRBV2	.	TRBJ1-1	TGTGCCAGCAGTGCCTCGACGAACACTGAAGCTTTCTTT	CASSASTNTEAFF
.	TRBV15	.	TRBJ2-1	TGTGCCACCAAGAGAGAGTCGGATGAGCAGTTCTTC	CATKRESDEQFF
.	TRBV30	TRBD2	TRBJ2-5	TGTGCCTGGAGTGTAGGGGTAGCGGGGGGCCAAGAGACCCAGTACTTC	CAWSVGVAGGQETQYF
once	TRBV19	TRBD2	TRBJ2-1	TGTGCCAGTAGACTAGCGGGGGGGCCGTATGAGCAGTTCTTC	CASRLAGGPYEQFF
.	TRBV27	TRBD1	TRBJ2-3	TGTGCCAGCAGTTTGACAGGGGTAGTCACAGATACGCAGTATTTT	CASSLTGVVTDTQYF
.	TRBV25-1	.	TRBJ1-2	TGTGCCAGCAGCGGCTCGGCAGCTAACTATGGCTACACCTTC	CASSGSAANYGYTF
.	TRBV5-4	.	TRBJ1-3	TGTGCCAGCAGCTTGACAGGGAATGGAAACACCATATATTTT	CASSLTGNGNTIYF
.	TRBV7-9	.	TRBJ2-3	TGTGCCAGCAGCTTACGGACTAGCACAGATACGCAGTATTTT	CASSLRTSTDTQYF
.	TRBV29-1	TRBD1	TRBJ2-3	TGCAGCGTTGTTCAGGGGGCCTTGGCTAGCACAGATACGCAGTATTTT	CSVVQGALASTDTQYF
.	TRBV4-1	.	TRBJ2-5	TGCGCCAGCAGCCAAGATGGCCGGGGGCCGTACCAAGAGACCCAGTACTTC	CASSQDGRGPYQETQYF
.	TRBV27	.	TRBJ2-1	TGTGCCAGCAGTTTAATGCGGGGGCCGAACAATGAGCAGTTCTTC	CASSLMRGPNNEQFF
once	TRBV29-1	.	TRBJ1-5	TGCAGCGTTCCGGGCATGGACAGTCAGCCCCAGCATTTT	CSVPGMDSQPQHF
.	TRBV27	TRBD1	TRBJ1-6	TGTGCCAGCAGTCCGGACAGGGATTCACCCCTCCACTTT	CASSPDRDSPLHF
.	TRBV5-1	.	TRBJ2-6	TGCGCCAGCAGCTTGGCCCGTTTTTCGGACTCTGGGGCCAACGTCCTGACTTTC	CASSLARFSDSGANVLTF
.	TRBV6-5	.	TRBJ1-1	TGTGCCAGCACCACACTCGGATTAGCCGGGACTGAAGCTTTCTTT	CASTTLGLAGTEAFF
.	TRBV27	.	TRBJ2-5	TGTGCCAGCAGTTTCCACTTCGAGGTTAAGGGTACAAAAGAGACCCAGTACTTC	CASSFHFEVKGTKETQYF
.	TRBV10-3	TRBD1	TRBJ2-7	TGTGCCATCAGTGAGTCGACAGGGGACGAGCAGTACTTC	CAISESTGDEQYF
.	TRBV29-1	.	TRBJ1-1	TGCAGCGTCGCTAAGGGCCCGAACACTGAAGCTTTCTTT	CSVAKGPNTEAFF
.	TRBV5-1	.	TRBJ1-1	TGCGCCAGCAGCATGAGAGGGAGCGCGCGGCTTACTGAAGCTTTCTTT	CASSMRGSARLTEAFF
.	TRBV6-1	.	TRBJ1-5	TGTGCCAGCAGTGAAGCGATTCAGGCCAATCAGCCCCAGCATTTT	CASSEAIQANQPQHF
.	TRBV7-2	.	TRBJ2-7	TGTGCCAGCAGCCCATCGCAGGGGGGACCCTACGAGCAGTACTTC	CASSPSQGGPYEQYF
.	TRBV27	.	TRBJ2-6	TGTGCCAGCAGTTTTATGGGGACTGGGGCCAACGTCCTGACTTTC	CASSFMGTGANVLTF
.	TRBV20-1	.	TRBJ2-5	TGCAGTGCTAGTCTCGGCGAAGAGACCCAGTACTTC	CSASLGEETQYF
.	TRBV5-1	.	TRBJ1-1	TGCGCCAGCAGCTTGAGGGGAGTGGTCACTGAAGCTTTCTTT	CASSLRGVVTEAFF
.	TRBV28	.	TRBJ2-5	TGTGCCAGCAGCCCACTCTCGGGAGCTGTAGAGACCCAGTACTTC	CASSPLSGAVETQYF
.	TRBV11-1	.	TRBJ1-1	TGTGCCAGCAGCCCGAGACCCGGGACATCCGTTGAAGCTTTCTTT	CASSPRPGTSVEAFF
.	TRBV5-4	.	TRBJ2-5	TGTGCCAGCAGCTTGGGTCGGGCGGAGGGTAAAGAGACCCAGTACTTC	CASSLGRAEGKETQYF
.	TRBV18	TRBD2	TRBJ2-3	TGTGCCAGCTCACTAGGACTAGCGGGTATTAGCACAGATACGCAGTATTTT	CASSLGLAGISTDTQYF
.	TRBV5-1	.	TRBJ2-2	TGCGCCAGCAGCTTGGGGGATTCGGCCACCGGGGAGCTGTTTTTT	CASSLGDSATGELFF
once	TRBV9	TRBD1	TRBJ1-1	TGTGCCAGCAGCGTTGGACAGGGGTTCACTGAAGCTTTCTTT	CASSVGQGFTEAFF
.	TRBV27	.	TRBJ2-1	TGTGCCAGCAGTTTCCCCGGACGGTACAATGAGCAGTTCTTC	CASSFPGRYNEQFF
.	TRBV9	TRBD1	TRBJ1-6	TGTGCCAGTTCAGGGGGGGGTTCACCCCTCCACTTT	CASSGGGSPLHF
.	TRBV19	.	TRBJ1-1	TGTGCCAGTAGTATGGGCCGGGGAGGGGAAACTGAAGCTTTCTTT	CASSMGRGGETEAFF
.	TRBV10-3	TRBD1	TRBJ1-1	TGTGCCATCAGTCGGACAGGGGTCGGCACTGAAGCTTTCTTT	CAISRTGVGTEAFF
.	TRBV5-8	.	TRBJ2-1	TGTGCCAGCAGAAGGACAGAGCAGTTCTTC	CASRRTEQFF
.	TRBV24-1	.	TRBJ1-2	TGTGCCACCAGTGCGGCCGAAGGAGGCTACACCTTC	CATSAAEGGYTF
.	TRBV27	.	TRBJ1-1	TGTGCCAGCAGTCCACAGGGCCCCGGGACTGAAGCTTTCTTT	CASSPQGPGTEAFF
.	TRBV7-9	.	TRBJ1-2	TGTGCCAGCAGCACGCCCAAACCGGACAGCCCGCGGGTGAATGGCTACACCTTC	CASSTPKPDSPRVNGYTF
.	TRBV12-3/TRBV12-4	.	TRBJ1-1	TGTGCCAGCAGCTGGGGACCCCGCACTGAAGCTTTCTTT	CASSWGPRTEAFF
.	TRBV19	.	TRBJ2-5	TGTGCCAGTAATAACAGGCCCTCCCAAGAGACCCAGTACTTC	CASNNRPSQETQYF
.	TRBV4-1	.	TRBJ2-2	TGCGCCAGCAGCCAACCCTGGGAATCCGGGGAGCTGTTTTTT	CASSQPWESGELFF